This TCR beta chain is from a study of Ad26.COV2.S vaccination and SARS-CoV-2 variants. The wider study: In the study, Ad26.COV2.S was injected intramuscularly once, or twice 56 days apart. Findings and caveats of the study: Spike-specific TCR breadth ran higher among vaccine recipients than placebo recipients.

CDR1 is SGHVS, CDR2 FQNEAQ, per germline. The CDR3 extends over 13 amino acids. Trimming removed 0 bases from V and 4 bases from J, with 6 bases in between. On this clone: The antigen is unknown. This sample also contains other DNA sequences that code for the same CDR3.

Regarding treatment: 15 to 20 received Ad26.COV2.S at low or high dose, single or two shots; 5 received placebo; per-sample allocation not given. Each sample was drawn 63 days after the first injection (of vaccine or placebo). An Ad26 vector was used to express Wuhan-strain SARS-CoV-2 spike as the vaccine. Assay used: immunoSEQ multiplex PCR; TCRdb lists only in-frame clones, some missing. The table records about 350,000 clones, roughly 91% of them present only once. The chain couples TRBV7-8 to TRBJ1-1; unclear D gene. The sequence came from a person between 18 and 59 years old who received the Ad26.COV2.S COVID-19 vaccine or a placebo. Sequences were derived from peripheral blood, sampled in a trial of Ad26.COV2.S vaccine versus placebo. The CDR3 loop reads CASSLAGVTEAFF. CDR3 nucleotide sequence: TGTGCCAGCAGCTTAGCTGGCGTCACTGAAGCTTTCTTT.